This TCR beta chain was identified during a study of regulatory T cells in long-lasting Graves disease. Notes on the study in general: Among persistent patients, a larger number of public clonotypes were shared (about 2,700) than among newly diagnosed patients (about 1,000). Persistent disease was associated with favored TRBV28 usage and with favored use of TRBJ1-2 and TRBJ2-5. Thyroid tissue was not studied; only peripheral blood was.

As for time point: persistent/refractory GD, antithyroid drugs over 5 years with positive TRAb. PBMCs provided the RNA from which the TCR library was made. TCR beta libraries were built with iRepertoire HTBI primers and Arm-PCR of CDR3 regions. TCRdb called the multiplex PCR reads again in MiXCR, with one record for every CDR3 protein. The sample has about half a million distinct CDR3 sequences, 22% seen once; the top ten hold around 13%. CDR3 length: 15 residues. Per germline, CDR1 DFQATT and CDR2 SNEGSKA (reference sequence). V lost 8 bases, J lost 4 bases, and 18 bases lay in between. With respect to this clonotype: Its antigen remains unidentified.

This clonotype originated in a female donor with Graves disease. J is TRBJ1-6 and V is TRBV20-1; D possibly corresponds to TRBD1 (5 bases). Sequencing was performed on peripheral blood mononuclear cells (PBMCs), taken when the disease was refractory, from a patient treated with antithyroid drugs. CDR3 protein: CSSSTEPMYNSPLHF. For the CDR3, the DNA is TGCAGTTCGTCGACAGAGCCGATGTATAATTCACCCCTCCACTTT.